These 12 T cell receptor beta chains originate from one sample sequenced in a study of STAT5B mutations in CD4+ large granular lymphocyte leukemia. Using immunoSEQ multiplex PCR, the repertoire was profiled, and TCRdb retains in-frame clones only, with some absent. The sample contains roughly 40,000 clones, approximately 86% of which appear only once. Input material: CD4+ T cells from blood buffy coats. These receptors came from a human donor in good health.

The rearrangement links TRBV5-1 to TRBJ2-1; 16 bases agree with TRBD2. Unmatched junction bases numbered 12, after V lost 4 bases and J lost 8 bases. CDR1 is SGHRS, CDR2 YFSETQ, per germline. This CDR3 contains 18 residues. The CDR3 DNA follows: TGCGCCAGCAGCCCTCGTTCCGGGACTAGCGGGAGGGCCGATGAGCAGTTCTTC. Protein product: CASSPRSGTSGRADEQFF.

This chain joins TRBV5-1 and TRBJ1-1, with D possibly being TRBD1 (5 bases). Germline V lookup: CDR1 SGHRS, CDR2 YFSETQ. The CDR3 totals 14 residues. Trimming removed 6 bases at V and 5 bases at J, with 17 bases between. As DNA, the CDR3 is TGCGCCAGCAAGCCCGACCCGAGGGGAACTGAAGCTTTCTTT. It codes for CASKPDPRGTEAFF.

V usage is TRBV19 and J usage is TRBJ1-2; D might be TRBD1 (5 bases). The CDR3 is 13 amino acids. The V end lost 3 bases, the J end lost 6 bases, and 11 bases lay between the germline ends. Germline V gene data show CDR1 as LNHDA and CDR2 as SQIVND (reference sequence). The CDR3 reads CASSIWDFDGYTF. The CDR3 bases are TGTGCCAGTAGTATTTGGGACTTCGATGGCTACACCTTC.

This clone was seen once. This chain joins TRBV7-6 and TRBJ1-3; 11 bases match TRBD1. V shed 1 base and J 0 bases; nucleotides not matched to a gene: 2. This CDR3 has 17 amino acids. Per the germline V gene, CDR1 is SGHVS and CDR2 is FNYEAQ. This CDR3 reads CASSLVGTGGSGNTIYF. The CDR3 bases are TGTGCCAGCAGCTTAGTGGGGACAGGGGGCTCTGGAAACACCATATATTTT.

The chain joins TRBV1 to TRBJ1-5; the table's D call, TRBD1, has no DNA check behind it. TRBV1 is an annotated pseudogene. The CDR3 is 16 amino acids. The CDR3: CTSSQARDNSNQPQHF. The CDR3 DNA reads TGCACCAGCAGTCAAGCCAGGGACAATAGCAATCAGCCCCAGCATTTT.

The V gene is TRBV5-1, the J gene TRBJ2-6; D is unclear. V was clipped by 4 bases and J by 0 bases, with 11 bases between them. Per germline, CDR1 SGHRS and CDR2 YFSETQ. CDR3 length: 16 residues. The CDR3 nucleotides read TGCGCCAGCAGCCTAGACGGTTTCTCTGGGGCCAACGTCCTGACTTTC. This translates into CASSLDGFSGANVLTF.

The CDR3: CASSSTGGVQFF. For the CDR3, the DNA is TGTGCCAGCAGCTCAACAGGGGGCGTGCAGTTCTTC. This chain links TRBV7-2 with TRBJ2-1, with 9 positions matching TRBD1. With 4 bases clipped from V and 12 bases from J, the junction kept 4 bases outside the gene matches. The CDR3 runs 12 residues. In germline, CDR1 is SGHTA, CDR2 FQGNSA.

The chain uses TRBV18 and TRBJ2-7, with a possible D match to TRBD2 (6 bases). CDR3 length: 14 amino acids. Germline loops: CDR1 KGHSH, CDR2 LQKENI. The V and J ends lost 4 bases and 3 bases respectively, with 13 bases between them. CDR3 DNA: TGTGCCAGCTCACGGATAGCGGAGTACTACGAGCAGTACTTC. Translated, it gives CASSRIAEYYEQYF.

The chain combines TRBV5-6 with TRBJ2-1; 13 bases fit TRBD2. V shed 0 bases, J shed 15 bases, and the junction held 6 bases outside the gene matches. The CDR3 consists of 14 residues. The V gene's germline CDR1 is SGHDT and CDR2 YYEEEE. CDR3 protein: CASSLGLAGGYGFF. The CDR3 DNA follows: TGTGCCAGCAGCTTGGGACTAGCGGGAGGTTACGGGTTCTTC. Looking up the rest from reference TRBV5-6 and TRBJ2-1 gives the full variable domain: DAGVTQSPTHLIKTRGQQVTLRCSPKSGHDTVSWYQQALGQGPQFIFQYYEEEERQRGNFPDRFSGHQFPNYSSELNVNALLLGDSALYLCASSLGLAGGYGFFGPGTRLTVL.

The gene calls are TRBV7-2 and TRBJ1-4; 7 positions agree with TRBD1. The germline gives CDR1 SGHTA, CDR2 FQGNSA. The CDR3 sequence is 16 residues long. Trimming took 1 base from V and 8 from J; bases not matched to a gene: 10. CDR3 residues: CASSLESTGRQEKLFF. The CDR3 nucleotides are TGTGCCAGCAGCTTAGAGTCGACAGGGAGGCAAGAAAAACTGTTTTTT.

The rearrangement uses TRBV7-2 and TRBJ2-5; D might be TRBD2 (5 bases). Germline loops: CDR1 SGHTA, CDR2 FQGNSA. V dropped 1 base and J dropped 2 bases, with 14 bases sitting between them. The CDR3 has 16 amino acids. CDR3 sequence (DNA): TGTGCCAGCAGCTTAGGGAAAAGGACTGCTCAAGAGACCCAGTACTTC. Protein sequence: CASSLGKRTAQETQYF.

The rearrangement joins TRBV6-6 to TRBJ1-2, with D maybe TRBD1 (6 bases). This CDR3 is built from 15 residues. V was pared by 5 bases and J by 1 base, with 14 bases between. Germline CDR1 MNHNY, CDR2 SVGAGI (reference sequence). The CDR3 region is CASSPDRNINYGYTF. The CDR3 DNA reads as TGTGCCAGCAGTCCTGACAGGAACATTAACTATGGCTACACCTTC.